These T cell receptor beta chains were read from a single sample in a study of blood T cell repertoires in COVID-19. The method was immunoSEQ multiplex PCR; TCRdb's version includes in-frame clones alone and lacks a portion of them. The sample contains approximately 190,000 clones, 90% of which appear only once. Sequenced input: peripheral blood. The origin of the receptors is a man aged 50 or older with acute or convalescent COVID-19. Both conserved end residues are part of each CDR3. D genes are given only for firm matches. Expanded clones are given a class, and other clones once, few, many or no size at all.

len,v_gene,abundance,d_gene,j_gene,CDR3aa,CDR3nt
16,TRBV29-1,NA,TRBD1,TRBJ2-1,CSVGVQGVKSMYEQFF,TGCAGCGTTGGAGTACAGGGGGTCAAGTCTATGTATGAGCAGTTCTTC
15,TRBV27,NA,NA,TRBJ2-5,CASSSYLGGRETQYF,TGTGCCAGCAGTTCCTACCTGGGGGGAAGAGAGACCCAGTACTTC
15,TRBV27,NA,NA,TRBJ2-4,CASSLLSNTKNIQYF,TGTGCCAGCAGTTTACTGTCGAACACAAAAAACATTCAGTACTTC
14,TRBV27,NA,TRBD2,TRBJ2-7,CASSSKREGHEQYF,TGTGCCAGCAGTTCCAAGCGGGAGGGCCACGAGCAGTACTTC
15,TRBV10-3,NA,NA,TRBJ2-2,CAISEGGLGSGELFF,TGTGCCATCAGTGAGGGGGGACTGGGGTCCGGGGAGCTGTTTTTT
18,TRBV28,NA,TRBD2,TRBJ2-3,CASSFAGLGLALSDTQYF,TGTGCCAGCAGTTTTGCGGGGCTAGGACTAGCGCTATCAGATACGCAGTATTTT
13,TRBV18,NA,NA,TRBJ2-5,CASSPSYQETQYF,TGTGCCAGCTCACCATCGTACCAAGAGACCCAGTACTTC
14,TRBV14,once,NA,TRBJ2-7,CASSQGLSSYEQYF,TGTGCCAGCAGCCAAGGGCTTTCCTCCTACGAGCAGTACTTC
14,TRBV4-2,NA,TRBD2,TRBJ2-7,CASSGGRSSYEQYF,TGTGCCAGCAGCGGCGGGAGGAGCTCCTACGAGCAGTACTTC
16,TRBV7-3,NA,TRBD2,TRBJ2-1,CASSLKYGGGFDEQFF,TGTGCCAGCAGCTTAAAGTACGGCGGGGGGTTCGATGAGCAGTTCTTC
17,TRBV11-2,NA,NA,TRBJ2-5,CASSSQGAGGVSQAQYF,TGTGCCAGCAGCTCTCAAGGAGCTGGCGGGGTTTCGCAGGCCCAGTACTTC
13,TRBV7-9,NA,NA,TRBJ1-1,CASSLNEVTEAFF,TGTGCCAGCAGCCTAAATGAAGTAACTGAAGCTTTCTTT
15,TRBV24-1,NA,TRBD1,TRBJ1-2,CATSDPGQATYGYTF,TGTGCCACCAGTGATCCGGGACAGGCCACCTATGGCTACACCTTC
12,TRBV2,once,NA,TRBJ1-1,CASRRKNTEAFF,TGTGCCAGCAGGCGGAAGAACACTGAAGCTTTCTTT
14,TRBV6-6,NA,NA,TRBJ2-1,CASNSGWRYDEQFF,TGTGCCAGCAACAGCGGGTGGCGTTATGATGAGCAGTTCTTC
14,TRBV5-5,NA,TRBD1,TRBJ1-4,CASSLAGTDEKLFF,TGTGCCAGCAGCTTGGCCGGGACAGATGAAAAACTGTTTTTT